This T cell receptor (beta chain) was recorded in a study of blood T cell repertoires in COVID-19. Authors' analysis steps: Reference gene primer amplification gave nucleated cell count estimates. Some clones are missing from TCRdb's copy, which holds only in-frame ones; the method was immunoSEQ multiplex PCR. V and J calls and clone size are copied from that table; D and trimming were computed from the DNA. The sample has approximately 270,000 clones, approximately 91% seen once. The TCR was taken from a human donor in a cohort exposed to, infected with or recovered from COVID-19 (not recorded which). The donor label of this sample is uncertain. Specimen: PBMCs or T cells enriched from blood (not recorded which).

CDR3 protein: CASSHVTGTGMSNQPQHF. DNA for the CDR3: TGTGCCAGCAGCCACGTTACAGGGACAGGGATGAGCAATCAGCCCCAGCATTTT. The chain recombines TRBV3-1 (or the pseudogene TRBV3-2) with TRBJ1-5, with 9 positions matching TRBD1. CDR3 length equals 18 residues. Trimming cost V 3 bases and J 1 base; bases outside gene matches: 10. Germline CDR1 LGHDT, CDR2 YNNKEL (reference sequence).